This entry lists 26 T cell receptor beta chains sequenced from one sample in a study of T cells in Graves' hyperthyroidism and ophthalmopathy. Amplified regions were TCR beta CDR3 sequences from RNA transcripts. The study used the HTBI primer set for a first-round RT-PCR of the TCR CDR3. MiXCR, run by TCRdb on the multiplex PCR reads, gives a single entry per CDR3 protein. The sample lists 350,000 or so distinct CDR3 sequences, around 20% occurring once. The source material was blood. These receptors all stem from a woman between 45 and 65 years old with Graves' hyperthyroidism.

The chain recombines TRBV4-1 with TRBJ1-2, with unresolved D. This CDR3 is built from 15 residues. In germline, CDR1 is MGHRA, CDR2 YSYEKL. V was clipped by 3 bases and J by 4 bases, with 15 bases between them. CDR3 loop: CASSQVPGGPYGYTF. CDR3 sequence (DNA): TGCGCCAGCAGCCAGGTCCCAGGTGGACCCTATGGCTACACCTTC.

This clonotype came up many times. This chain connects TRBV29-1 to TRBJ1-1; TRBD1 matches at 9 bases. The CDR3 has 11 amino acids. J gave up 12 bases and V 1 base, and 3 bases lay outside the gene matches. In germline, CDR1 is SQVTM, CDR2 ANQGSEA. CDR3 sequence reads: CSVEAGTGSFF. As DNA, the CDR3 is TGCAGCGTTGAAGCCGGGACAGGGTCTTTCTTT.

The CDR3 protein is CASSPDRGYGKLFF. As DNA, the CDR3 is TGTGCCAGCAGCCCTGACAGGGGTTATGGAAAACTGTTTTTT. This chain links TRBV5-4 with TRBJ1-4; TRBD1 matches 8 bases. Unmatched junction bases numbered 9, after V lost 4 bases and J lost 10 bases. CDR3 length: 14 amino acids. Germline V gene lookup returns CDR1 SGHNT and CDR2 YYREEE (reference sequence). Together with reference TRBV5-4 and TRBJ1-4, the CDR3 gives the full variable domain: ETGVTQSPTHLIKTRGQQVTLRCSSQSGHNTVSWYQQALGQGPQFIFQYYREEENGRGNFPPRFSGLQFPNYSSELNVNALELDDSALYLCASSPDRGYGKLFFGSGTQLSVL.

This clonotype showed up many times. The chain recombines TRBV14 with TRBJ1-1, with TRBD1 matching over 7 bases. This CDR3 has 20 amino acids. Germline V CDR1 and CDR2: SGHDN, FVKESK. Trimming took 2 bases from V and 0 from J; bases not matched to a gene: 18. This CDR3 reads CASSQFVLGDSINLNTEAFF. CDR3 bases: TGTGCCAGCAGCCAATTCGTACTCGGGGACAGCATAAATTTGAACACTGAAGCTTTCTTT.

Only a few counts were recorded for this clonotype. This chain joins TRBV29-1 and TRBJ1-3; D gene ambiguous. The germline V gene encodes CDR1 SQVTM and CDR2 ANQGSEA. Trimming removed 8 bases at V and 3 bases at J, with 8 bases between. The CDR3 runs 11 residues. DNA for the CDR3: TGCAGCTTCTCGAATGGAAACACCATATATTTT. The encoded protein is CSFSNGNTIYF.

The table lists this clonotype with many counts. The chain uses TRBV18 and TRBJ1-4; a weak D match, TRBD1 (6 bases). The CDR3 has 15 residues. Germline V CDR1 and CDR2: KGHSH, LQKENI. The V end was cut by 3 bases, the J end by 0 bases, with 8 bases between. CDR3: CASSPRQATNEKLFF. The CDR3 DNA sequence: TGTGCCAGCTCACCGCGACAGGCAACTAATGAAAAACTGTTTTTT.

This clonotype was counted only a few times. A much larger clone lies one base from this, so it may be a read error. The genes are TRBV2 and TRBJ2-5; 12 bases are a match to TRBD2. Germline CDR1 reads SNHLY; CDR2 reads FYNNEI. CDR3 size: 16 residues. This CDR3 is CAGSPQLAGGSETQYF. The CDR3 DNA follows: TGTGCCGGCAGTCCCCAACTAGCGGGAGGATCGGAGACCCAGTACTTC. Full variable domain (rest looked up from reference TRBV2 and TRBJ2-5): EPEVTQTPSHQVTQMGQEVILRCVPISNHLYFYWYRQILGQKVEFLVSFYNNEISEKSEIFDDQFSVERPDGSNFTLKIRSTKLEDSAMYFCAGSPQLAGGSETQYFGPGTRLLVL.

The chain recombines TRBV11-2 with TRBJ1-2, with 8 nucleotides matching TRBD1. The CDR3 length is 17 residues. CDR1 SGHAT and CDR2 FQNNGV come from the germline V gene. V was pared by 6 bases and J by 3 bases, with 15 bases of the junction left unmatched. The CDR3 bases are TGTGCCAGCAGACCCCTAGTCAACAGGGGGGTCGACTATGGCTACACCTTC. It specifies CASRPLVNRGVDYGYTF.

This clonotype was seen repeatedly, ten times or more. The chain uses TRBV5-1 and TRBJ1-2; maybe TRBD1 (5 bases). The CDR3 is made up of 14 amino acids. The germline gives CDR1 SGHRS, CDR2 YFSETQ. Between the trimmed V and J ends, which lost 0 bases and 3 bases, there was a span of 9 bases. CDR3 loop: CASSLDGGDYGYTF. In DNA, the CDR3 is TGCGCCAGCAGCTTGGATGGGGGTGACTATGGCTACACCTTC.

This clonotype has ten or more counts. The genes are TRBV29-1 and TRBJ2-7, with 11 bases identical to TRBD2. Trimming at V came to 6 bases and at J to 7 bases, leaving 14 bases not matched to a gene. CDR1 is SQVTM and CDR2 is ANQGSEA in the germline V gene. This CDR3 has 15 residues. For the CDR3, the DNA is TGCAGCGTGCAGCAGTTAGCGGGAGGGCCACGGGAGCAGTACTTC. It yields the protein CSVQQLAGGPREQYF.

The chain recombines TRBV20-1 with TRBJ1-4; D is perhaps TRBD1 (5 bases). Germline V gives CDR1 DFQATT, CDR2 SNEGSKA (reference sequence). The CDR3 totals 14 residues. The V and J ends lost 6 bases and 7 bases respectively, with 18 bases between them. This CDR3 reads CSAQIRGESEKLFF. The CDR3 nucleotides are TGCAGTGCCCAGATACGGGGGGAAAGTGAAAAACTGTTTTTT.

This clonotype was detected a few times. The DNA for the CDR3 is TGCGCCAGCAGCTTGGAGCTCGGGGCCAACGTCCTGACTTTC. As protein: CASSLELGANVLTF. This chain uses TRBV5-1 with TRBJ2-6; D is undetermined. CDR3 size: 14 residues. Germline V lookup: CDR1 SGHRS, CDR2 YFSETQ. Trimming left V 0 bases short and J 4 bases short, with 5 bases between.

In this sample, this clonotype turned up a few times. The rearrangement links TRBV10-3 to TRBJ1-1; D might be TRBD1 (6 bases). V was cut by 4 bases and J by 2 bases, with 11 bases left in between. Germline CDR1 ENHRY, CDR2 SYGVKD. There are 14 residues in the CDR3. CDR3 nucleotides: TGTGCCATCAGTGTACAGGGAGGAAACACTGAAGCTTTCTTT. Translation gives CAISVQGGNTEAFF.

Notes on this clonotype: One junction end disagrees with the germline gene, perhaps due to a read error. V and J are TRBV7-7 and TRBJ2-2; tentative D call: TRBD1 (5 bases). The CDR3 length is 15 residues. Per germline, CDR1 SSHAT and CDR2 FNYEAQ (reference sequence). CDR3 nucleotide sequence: TGTGCTAGCAGTTTGACGGACACGAACACCGGGGAGCTGTTTTTT. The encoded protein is CASSLTDTNTGELFF.

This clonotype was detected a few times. CDR3 nucleotide sequence: TGTGCCAGTAGCCGGGACAGGGTAACCTACGAGCAGTACTTC. Translation: CASSRDRVTYEQYF. This rearrangement joins TRBV19 to TRBJ2-7; 9 nucleotides line up with TRBD1. J was trimmed by 2 bases and V by 6 bases; bases with no gene match: 5. The germline CDR1 and CDR2 sequences are LNHDA and SQIVND (reference sequence). The CDR3 contains 14 residues. The entire variable domain, with the rest obtained from reference TRBV19 and TRBJ2-7, is as follows: DGGITQSPKYLFRKEGQNVTLSCEQNLNHDAMYWYRQDPGQGLRLIYYSQIVNDFQKGDIAEGYSVSREKKESFPLTVTSAQKNPTAFYLCASSRDRVTYEQYFGPGTRLTVT.

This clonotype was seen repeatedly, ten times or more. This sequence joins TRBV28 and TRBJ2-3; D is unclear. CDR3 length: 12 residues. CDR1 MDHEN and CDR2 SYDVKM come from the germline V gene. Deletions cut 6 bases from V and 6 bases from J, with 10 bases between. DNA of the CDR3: TGTGCCAGCAGCCACGCTTGGGATACGCAGTATTTT. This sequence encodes CASSHAWDTQYF.

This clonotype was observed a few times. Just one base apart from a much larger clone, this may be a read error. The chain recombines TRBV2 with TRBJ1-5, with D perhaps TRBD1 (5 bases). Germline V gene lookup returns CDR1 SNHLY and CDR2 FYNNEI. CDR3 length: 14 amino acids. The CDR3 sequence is CASGEGAVNQPQHF. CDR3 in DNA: TGTGCCAGCGGTGAAGGGGCGGTCAATCAGCCCCAGCATTTT. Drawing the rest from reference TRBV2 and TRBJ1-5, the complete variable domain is EPEVTQTPSHQVTQMGQEVILRCVPISNHLYFYWYRQILGQKVEFLVSFYNNEISEKSEIFDDQFSVERPDGSNFTLKIRSTKLEDSAMYFCASGEGAVNQPQHFGDGTRLSIL.

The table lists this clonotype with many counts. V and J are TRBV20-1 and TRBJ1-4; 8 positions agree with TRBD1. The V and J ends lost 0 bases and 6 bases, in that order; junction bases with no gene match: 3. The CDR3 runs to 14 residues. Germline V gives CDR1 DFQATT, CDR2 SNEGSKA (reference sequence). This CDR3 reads CSARDGQGYEKLFF. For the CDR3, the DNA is TGCAGTGCTAGAGACGGACAGGGTTATGAAAAACTGTTTTTT.

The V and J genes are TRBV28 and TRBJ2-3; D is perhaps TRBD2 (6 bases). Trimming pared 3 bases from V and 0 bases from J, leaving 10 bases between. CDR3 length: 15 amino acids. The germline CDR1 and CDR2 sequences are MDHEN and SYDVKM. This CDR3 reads CASSFSGSSTDTQYF. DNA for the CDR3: TGTGCCAGCAGTTTCTCCGGGAGTAGCACAGATACGCAGTATTTT.

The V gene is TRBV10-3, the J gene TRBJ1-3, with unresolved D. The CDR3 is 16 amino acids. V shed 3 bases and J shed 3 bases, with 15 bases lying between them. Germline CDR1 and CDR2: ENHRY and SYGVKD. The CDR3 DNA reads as TGTGCCATCAGTGACCCTACGGGCGCCGGTGGAAACACCATATATTTT. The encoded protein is CAISDPTGAGGNTIYF.

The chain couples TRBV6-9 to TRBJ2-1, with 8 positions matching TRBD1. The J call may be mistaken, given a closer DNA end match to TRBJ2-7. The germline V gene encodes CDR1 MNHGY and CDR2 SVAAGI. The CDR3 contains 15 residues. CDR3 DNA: TGTGCCAGCAGTTTGCAGGGGGCATCCTACAATGAGCAGTACTTC. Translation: CASSLQGASYNEQYF.

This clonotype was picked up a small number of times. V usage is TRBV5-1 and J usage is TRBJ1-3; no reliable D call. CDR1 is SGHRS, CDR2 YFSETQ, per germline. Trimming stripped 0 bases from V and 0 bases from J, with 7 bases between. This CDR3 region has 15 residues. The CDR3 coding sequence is TGCGCCAGCAGCTTGGAACAGCACTCTGGAAACACCATATATTTT. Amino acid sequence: CASSLEQHSGNTIYF.

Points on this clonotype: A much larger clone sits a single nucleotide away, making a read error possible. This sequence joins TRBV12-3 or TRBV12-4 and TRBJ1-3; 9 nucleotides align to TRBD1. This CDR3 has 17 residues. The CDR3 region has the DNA TGTGCCAGCAGTGTCGCCGGGACAGGGATAACTGGAGACACCATATATTTT. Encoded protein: CASSVAGTGITGDTIYF.

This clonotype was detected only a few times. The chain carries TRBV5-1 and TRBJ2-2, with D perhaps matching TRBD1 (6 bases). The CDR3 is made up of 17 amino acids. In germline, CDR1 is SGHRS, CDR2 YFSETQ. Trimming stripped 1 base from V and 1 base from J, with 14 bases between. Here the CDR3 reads CASSLWDTFRNTGELFF. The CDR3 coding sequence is TGCGCCAGCAGCTTGTGGGACACCTTTAGGAACACCGGGGAGCTGTTTTTT.

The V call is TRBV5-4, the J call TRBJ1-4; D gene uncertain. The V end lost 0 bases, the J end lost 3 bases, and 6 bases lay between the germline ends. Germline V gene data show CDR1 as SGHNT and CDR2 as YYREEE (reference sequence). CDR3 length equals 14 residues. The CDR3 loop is CASSLDAPNEKLFF. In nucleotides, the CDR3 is TGTGCCAGCAGCTTGGACGCGCCTAATGAAAAACTGTTTTTT. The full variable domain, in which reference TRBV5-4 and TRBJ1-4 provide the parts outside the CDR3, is ETGVTQSPTHLIKTRGQQVTLRCSSQSGHNTVSWYQQALGQGPQFIFQYYREEENGRGNFPPRFSGLQFPNYSSELNVNALELDDSALYLCASSLDAPNEKLFFGSGTQLSVL.

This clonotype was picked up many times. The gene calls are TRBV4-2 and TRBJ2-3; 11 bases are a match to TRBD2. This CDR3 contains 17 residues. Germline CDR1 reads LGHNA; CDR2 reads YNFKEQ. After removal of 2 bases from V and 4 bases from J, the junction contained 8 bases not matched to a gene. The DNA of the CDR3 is TGTGCCAGCAGCCAATCCAATAGCGGGGGGGCTGCAGATACGCAGTATTTT. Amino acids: CASSQSNSGGAADTQYF.